These T cell receptor beta chains were read from a single sample in a study of OX40 agonist ivuxolimab in advanced cancers. The assay was immunoSEQ multiplex PCR, and TCRdb's table has in-frame clones only and misses some. The top ten hold 2% to 2.5% of the sample, which has more than 50,000 clones, more than 70% seen once. The input for sequencing was CD4+ or CD8+ T cells sorted from blood, taken in a trial of the OX40 agonist ivuxolimab. These receptors were collected from an adult with an advanced solid tumor such as melanoma, head and neck, liver or kidney cancer. The CDR3 runs from the conserved cysteine through the conserved F or W. The D gene is left open where the match is weak. Rows give clone size only sometimes, using once, few, many, or a class for an expanded clone.

size	D	V	J	DNA	CDR3
.	TRBD1	TRBV6-5	TRBJ1-1	TGTGCCAGCATGATCGGGACAGGGCCGAACACTGAAGCTTTCTTT	CASMIGTGPNTEAFF
.	.	TRBV18	TRBJ1-1	TGTGCCAGCTCAGGACCTAACACTGAAGCTTTCTTT	CASSGPNTEAFF
.	.	TRBV18	TRBJ1-1	TGTGCCAGCTCACCCAGGGGTGATGACACTGAAGCTTTCTTT	CASSPRGDDTEAFF
.	.	TRBV11-2	TRBJ2-1	TGTGCCAGCAGCTCCCAGGGGGGCGCCTACAATGAGCAGTTCTTC	CASSSQGGAYNEQFF
.	TRBD2	TRBV11-3	TRBJ2-1	TGTGCCAGCAGCTTAGATGTTGGTCTAGCGGGGGGAGGTGAGCAGTTCTTC	CASSLDVGLAGGGEQFF
.	TRBD2	TRBV7-2	TRBJ2-3	TGTGCCAGCAGCAACACCGCGGGGGGCCGTGGAGATACGCAGTATTTT	CASSNTAGGRGDTQYF
.	.	TRBV5-1	TRBJ2-1	TGCGCCAGCAGCTTGAGGGTGCGGGGAAACGATGAGCAGTTCTTC	CASSLRVRGNDEQFF
.	.	TRBV7-8	TRBJ1-2	TGTGCCAGCAGCAGGACCGAGAGAAAGGATGGCTACACCTTC	CASSRTERKDGYTF
.	TRBD2	TRBV4-1	TRBJ2-3	TGCGCCAGCAGCCCCAGAGGGACTAGCGGTATCACAGATACGCAGTATTTT	CASSPRGTSGITDTQYF
.	TRBD2	TRBV7-2	TRBJ2-3	TGTGCCAGCAGCAAGGGAGCGGGGGGGAACCCGGATACGCAGTATTTT	CASSKGAGGNPDTQYF
.	.	TRBV7-9	TRBJ2-6	TGTGCCAGCAGCTTTTTCGGTGGGGCCAACGTCCTGACTTTC	CASSFFGGANVLTF
.	.	TRBV6-5	TRBJ1-2	TGTGCCAGCAGGAATAACAGGGATCTCGGAGGCTACACCTTC	CASRNNRDLGGYTF
.	.	TRBV19	TRBJ1-1	TGTGCCAGTAGTCGGCGCGGATCCAAAGCTTTCTTT	CASSRRGSKAFF
.	.	TRBV4-3	TRBJ1-4	TGCGCCAGCAGTAAGTCGTTGGGAGACGAAAAACTGTTTTTT	CASSKSLGDEKLFF
.	TRBD2	TRBV7-7	TRBJ2-5	TGTGCCAGCAGCCCCTTCGGCGGGGGGGCCGAAGAGACCCAGTACTTC	CASSPFGGGAEETQYF
.	.	TRBV28	TRBJ2-3	TGTGCCAGCAGTTTGGAAGGGGATGGAGATACGCAGTATTTT	CASSLEGDGDTQYF
.	.	TRBV28	TRBJ1-5	TGTGCCAGCAGTTTATCTGGGGTTCGTAATCAGCCCCAGCATTTT	CASSLSGVRNQPQHF
.	.	TRBV4-2	TRBJ2-3	TGTGCCAGCAGCCAAGATTGGGGCACCAAAGATACGCAGTATTTT	CASSQDWGTKDTQYF
.	TRBD1	TRBV7-9	TRBJ1-4	TGTGCCAGCAGCTTCGCACAGGGGGCCTCCGAAAAACTGTTTTTT	CASSFAQGASEKLFF
few	.	TRBV7-8	TRBJ1-5	TGTGCCAGCAGCCACTCGGGGCCGAGCAATCAGCCCCAGCATTTT	CASSHSGPSNQPQHF
.	TRBD2	TRBV6-5	TRBJ2-5	TGTGCCAGTAGCGGGACTCAAGAGACCCAGTACTTC	CASSGTQETQYF
.	.	TRBV11-2	TRBJ2-5	TGTGCCAGCAGCTTAGATGGCGAGACCCAGTACTTC	CASSLDGETQYF
few	TRBD1	TRBV5-1	TRBJ1-2	TGCGCCAGCAGCTTGGACAGGGGGCTAAATGGCTACACCTTC	CASSLDRGLNGYTF
.	.	TRBV2	TRBJ2-1	TGTGCCAGCAGTAGAAACTACAATGAGCAGTTCTTC	CASSRNYNEQFF
.	.	TRBV28	TRBJ1-1	TGTGCCAGCAGGAGACAGGTGAACACTGAAGCTTTCTTT	CASRRQVNTEAFF
.	TRBD1	TRBV5-1	TRBJ2-7	TGCGCCAGCAGGGTTGGCGGAACAGGGGAAACCTACGAGCAGTACTTC	CASRVGGTGETYEQYF
once	.	TRBV13	TRBJ2-5	TGTGCCAGCAGCCGTATCCCCCAAGAGACCCAGTACTTC	CASSRIPQETQYF
.	.	TRBV28	TRBJ1-1	TGTGCCAGCAGTTCCCGGGGACGTTTGACTGAAGCTTTCTTT	CASSSRGRLTEAFF
once	.	TRBV7-3	TRBJ2-7	TGTGCCAGCAGCTTAGTAGAGGGGGACTCCTACGAGCAGTACTTC	CASSLVEGDSYEQYF
.	.	TRBV19	TRBJ1-3	TGTGCCAGTAGACCCCAGACCTCTGGAAACACCATATATTTT	CASRPQTSGNTIYF
.	.	TRBV5-5	TRBJ1-1	TGTGCCAGCAGCTTGAACACAGGGAGACTACGCAGCACTGAAGCTTTCTTT	CASSLNTGRLRSTEAFF
.	.	TRBV19	TRBJ2-5	TGTGCCAGTATGGGGACCGGGAGAAGGCAAGAGACCCAGTACTTC	CASMGTGRRQETQYF
.	.	TRBV2	TRBJ2-7	TGTGCCAGCAGTGAAGGGCAGAGGAAGCTCTACGAGCAGTACTTC	CASSEGQRKLYEQYF
.	.	TRBV6-6	TRBJ1-2	TGTGCCAGCAGTTTGGGGCCCTATGGCTACACCTTC	CASSLGPYGYTF
.	TRBD1	TRBV18	TRBJ1-2	TGTGCCAGCTCACGTTCCGGGACAGGGGGCGGAATGGGCTATGGCTACACCTTC	CASSRSGTGGGMGYGYTF
few	TRBD1	TRBV23-1	TRBJ2-7	TGCGCCAGCAGTCAATACCCCGGGACAGGGCCCCCCTACGAGCAGTACTTC	CASSQYPGTGPPYEQYF
.	TRBD2	TRBV2	TRBJ2-5	TGTGCCAGCAGTGTTGTGGGAGGGCCGGTAGAGACCCAGTACTTC	CASSVVGGPVETQYF
.	.	TRBV5-1	TRBJ1-1	TGCGCCAGCAGCCCCCGGGAGGGCGGGAACACTGAAGCTTTCTTT	CASSPREGGNTEAFF
.	TRBD1	TRBV6-5	TRBJ1-2	TGTGCCAGCAGTTCGCCCCGGACAGGGAAAAACTATGGCTACACCTTC	CASSSPRTGKNYGYTF
.	.	TRBV28	TRBJ1-2	TGTGCCAGCACCGACCTTGGGTCTCGGCACTACTATGGCTACACCTTC	CASTDLGSRHYYGYTF
.	TRBD1	TRBV6-6	TRBJ1-2	TGTGCCAGCAGCCTCGTTACAGGGGGGGAGAATGGCTACACCTTC	CASSLVTGGENGYTF
.	.	TRBV2	TRBJ2-2	TGTGCCAGCCATATCAGGCAGGGGCTCACCGGGGAGCTGTTTTTT	CASHIRQGLTGELFF
.	.	TRBV6-5	TRBJ2-1	TGTGCCAGCAGTTACTCGACCAGGGGAAAATCGAATGAGCAGTTCTTC	CASSYSTRGKSNEQFF
.	.	TRBV28	TRBJ1-1	TGTGCCAGCAGTACCACTTACACTGAAGCTTTCTTT	CASSTTYTEAFF